This entry describes one T cell receptor (beta chain). The antigen remains unidentified. The data originate from a study of cytomegalovirus exposure and HLA in healthy donors. Study outcomes and limitations: As a later analysis showed, several of the most significant clusters appeared to be linked to common viral pathogens. There were under 200 TCR beta chains listed as cytomegalovirus-associated.

Germline lookup yields CDR1 SGHTA and CDR2 FQGNSA. The CDR3 totals 16 residues. J was trimmed by 3 bases and V by 5 bases; bases with no gene match: 12. 60 Vbeta and 13 Jbeta primers were used in PCR. Sequencing was performed with immunoSEQ multiplex PCR; in TCRdb, only in-frame clones are kept and a portion is missing. This table holds around 60,000 clones, about 80% found once. At collection, donors were nominally healthy, but unrecorded immune exposures were probable. The sequenced sample consisted of PBMCs. V usage is TRBV7-2 and J usage is TRBJ2-7; TRBD1 agrees at 8 bases. The clonotype was recovered from a man aged 45-65 years in good health and CMV-seropositive. CDR3 bases: TGTGCCAGCAGCGATTCCTCAGGGGGCAGGAACTACGAGCAGTACTTC. Its protein is CASSDSSGGRNYEQYF.